This TCR beta chain comes out of a study of immune heterogeneity within non-small cell lung tumors. Study-level background: Tumors were classified as 4 squamous cell carcinomas, some 10 non-squamous carcinomas and 1 not otherwise specified.

Amplification of TCR beta CDR3 was performed by multiplex PCR with 32 V and 13 J primers. In TCRdb, the multiplex PCR reads were re-called with MiXCR into one record per CDR3 protein. The data show some 9,900 distinct CDR3 sequences, 26% seen once. The study, taken as a whole, reports: There were identical dominant CDR3 beta clonotypes recurring across tumor sites within a patient, together with site-unique high-frequency clones. Between one patient and another, high-frequency T-cell receptor beta clonotypes were largely distinct. Locally, T-cell clonality showed a moderate but significant correlation with tumor mutational burden measured at the same site (R 0.3 to 0.4).

TCRs were amplified from approximately 0.65 ug gDNA of bulk tumor per sample. Every primary tumor yielded several biopsies, spaced far apart, that were taken during surgery. It was patients with untreated, newly diagnosed non-small cell lung cancer who underwent curative surgery. Per the germline V gene, CDR1 is LNHDA and CDR2 is SQIVND (reference sequence). The CDR3 spans 13 residues. The ends were cut back, 5 bases at V and 8 bases at J, with 13 bases in the middle. This clonotype was observed a few times. Its matching antigen is unknown. The TCR was taken from a woman between 50 and 59 years old with non-small cell lung cancer. V usage is TRBV19 and J usage is TRBJ1-5, with a weak D call TRBD1 (6 bases). The material sequenced was lung tumor tissue. Here the CDR3 reads CASSPEGGKPQHF. The CDR3 nucleotides are TGTGCCAGTAGTCCTGAGGGGGGAAAGCCCCAGCATTTT.